This entry features one T cell receptor beta chain sequence. Its specificity is unknown. The source of the sample is a study of identical twins. The study, taken as a whole, reports: One should note that invariant MAIT and iNKT cells could partly confound zero-insertion analyses. Less excess twin sharing appeared in beta out-of-frame sequences.

TCRdb processed the 5' RACE reads anew with MiXCR; each CDR3 protein has one entry. The sample has about 900,000 distinct CDR3 sequences, roughly 12% seen once. V shed 2 bases and J 5 bases; nucleotides not matched to a gene: 10. This CDR3 has 16 amino acids. Germline-derived CDR1 and CDR2 are WNHNN and SYGVQD (reference sequence). The same specimen was also included in a second study, on yellow fever vaccine responses in identical twins.

This rearrangement joins TRBV10-1 to TRBJ2-5; 8 positions agree with TRBD2. Material: PBMCs. This receptor was obtained from a young woman in good health. Here the CDR3 DNA reads TGCGCCAGCAGTGAGAATCCAGCGGGGGTTTCGGAGACCCAGTACTTC. Its translation: CASSENPAGVSETQYF.